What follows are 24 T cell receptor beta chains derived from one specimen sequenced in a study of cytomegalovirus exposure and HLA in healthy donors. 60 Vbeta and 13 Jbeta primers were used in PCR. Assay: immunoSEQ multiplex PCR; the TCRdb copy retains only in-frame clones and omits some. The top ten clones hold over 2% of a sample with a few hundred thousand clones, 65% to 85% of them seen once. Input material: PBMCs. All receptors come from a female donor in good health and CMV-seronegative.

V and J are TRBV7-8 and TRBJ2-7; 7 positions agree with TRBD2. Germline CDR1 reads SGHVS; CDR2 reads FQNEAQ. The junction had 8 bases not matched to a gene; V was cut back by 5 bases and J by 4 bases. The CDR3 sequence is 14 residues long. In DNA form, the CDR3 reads TGTGCCAGCAGCAAACGGGGGAGGGGTTACGAGCAGTACTTC. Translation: CASSKRGRGYEQYF.

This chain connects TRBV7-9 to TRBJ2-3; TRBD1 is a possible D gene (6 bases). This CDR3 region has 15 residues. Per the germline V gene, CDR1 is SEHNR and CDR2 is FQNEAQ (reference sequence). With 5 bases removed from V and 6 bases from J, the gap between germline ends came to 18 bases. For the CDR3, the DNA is TGTGCCAGCAGCCCCCAGGGGAACGGCGGGGATACGCAGTATTTT. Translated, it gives CASSPQGNGGDTQYF.

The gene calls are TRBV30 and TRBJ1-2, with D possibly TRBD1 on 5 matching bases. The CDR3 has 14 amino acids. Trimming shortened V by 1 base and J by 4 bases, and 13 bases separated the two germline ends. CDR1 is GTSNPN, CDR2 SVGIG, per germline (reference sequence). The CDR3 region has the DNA TGTGCCTGGAGTGGGAGGGGCGACGGCTATGGCTACACCTTC. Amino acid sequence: CAWSGRGDGYGYTF. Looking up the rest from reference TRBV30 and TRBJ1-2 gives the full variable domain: SQTIHQWPATLVQPVGSPLSLECTVEGTSNPNLYWYRQAAGRGLQLLFYSVGIGQISSEVPQNLSASRPQDRQFILSSKKLLLSDSGFYLCAWSGRGDGYGYTFGSGTRLTVV.

CDR3 in DNA: TGTGCCAGCAGGTCTGTTCACGGGGGCCAGTACTTC. Its protein is CASRSVHGGQYF. The J gene is TRBJ2-5, the V gene TRBV5-6; a weak D match, TRBD2 (6 bases). Germline V gene sequence: CDR1 SGHDT, CDR2 YYEEEE. The CDR3 covers 12 residues. V lost 5 bases and J 10 bases, leaving 15 bases between the germline ends. Variable domain in full (rest from reference TRBV5-6 and TRBJ2-5): DAGVTQSPTHLIKTRGQQVTLRCSPKSGHDTVSWYQQALGQGPQFIFQYYEEEERQRGNFPDRFSGHQFPNYSSELNVNALLLGDSALYLCASRSVHGGQYFGPGTRLLVL.

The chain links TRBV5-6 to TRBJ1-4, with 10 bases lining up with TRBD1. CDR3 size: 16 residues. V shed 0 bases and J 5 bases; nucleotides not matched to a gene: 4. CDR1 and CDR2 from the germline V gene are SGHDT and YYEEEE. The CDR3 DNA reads TGTGCCAGCAGCTTGGGGGACAGGGGACCCAATGAAAAACTGTTTTTT. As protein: CASSLGDRGPNEKLFF.

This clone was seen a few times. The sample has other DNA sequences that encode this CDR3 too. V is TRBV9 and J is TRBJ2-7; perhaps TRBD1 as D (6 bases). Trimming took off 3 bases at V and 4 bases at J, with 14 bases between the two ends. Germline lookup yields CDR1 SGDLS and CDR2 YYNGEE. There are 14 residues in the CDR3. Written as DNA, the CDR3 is TGTGCCAGCAGCGCCCAGACAGGAGAATACGAGCAGTACTTC. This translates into CASSAQTGEYEQYF. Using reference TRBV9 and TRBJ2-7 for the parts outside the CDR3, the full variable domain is DSGVTQTPKHLITATGQRVTLRCSPRSGDLSVYWYQQSLDQGLQFLIQYYNGEERAKGNILERFSAQQFPDLHSELNLSSLELGDSALYFCASSAQTGEYEQYFGPGTRLTVT.

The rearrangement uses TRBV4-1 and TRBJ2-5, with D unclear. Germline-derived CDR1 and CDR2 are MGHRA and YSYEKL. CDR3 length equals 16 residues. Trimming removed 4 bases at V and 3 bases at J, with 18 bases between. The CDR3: CASSLPPPSQEETQYF. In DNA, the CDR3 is TGCGCCAGCAGCCTCCCACCTCCCTCCCAGGAAGAGACCCAGTACTTC.

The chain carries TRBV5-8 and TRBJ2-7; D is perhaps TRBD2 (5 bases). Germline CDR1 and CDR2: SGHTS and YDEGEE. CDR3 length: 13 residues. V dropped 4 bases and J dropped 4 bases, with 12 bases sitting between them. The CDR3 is CASSPPGKYEQYF. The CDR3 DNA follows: TGTGCCAGCAGCCCCCCCGGGAAATACGAGCAGTACTTC.

CDR3 residues: CASSFNRGLQGDYYNEQFF. DNA for the CDR3: TGTGCCAGCAGCTTCAATAGGGGCCTACAGGGGGACTACTACAATGAGCAGTTCTTC. J is TRBJ2-1 and V is TRBV11-2, with a tentative D call TRBD1 (8 bases). Germline V gives CDR1 SGHAT, CDR2 FQNNGV. CDR3 size: 19 residues. Trimming removed 3 bases at V and 3 bases at J, with 24 bases between.

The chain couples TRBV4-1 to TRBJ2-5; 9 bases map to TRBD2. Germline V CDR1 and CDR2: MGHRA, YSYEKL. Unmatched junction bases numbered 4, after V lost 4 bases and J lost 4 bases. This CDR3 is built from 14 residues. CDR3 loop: CASSPLAGIETQYF. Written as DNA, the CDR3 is TGCGCCAGCAGCCCCCTAGCGGGAATAGAGACCCAGTACTTC.

The CDR3 reads CASIGGKLTGELFF. The CDR3 region has the DNA TGTGCCAGCATCGGGGGGAAACTCACCGGGGAGCTGTTTTTT. The chain is built from TRBV13 and TRBJ2-2, with 7 bases identical to TRBD2. With 7 bases clipped from V and 4 bases from J, the junction kept 6 bases outside the gene matches. Germline CDR1 is PRHDT and CDR2 is FYEKMQ (reference sequence). CDR3 length equals 14 residues.

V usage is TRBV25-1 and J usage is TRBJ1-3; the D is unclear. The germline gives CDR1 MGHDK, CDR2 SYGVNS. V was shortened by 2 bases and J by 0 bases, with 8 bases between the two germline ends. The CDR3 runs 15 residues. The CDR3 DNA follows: TGTGCCAGCAGTGAAATATTGGCCTCTGGAAACACCATATATTTT. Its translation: CASSEILASGNTIYF.

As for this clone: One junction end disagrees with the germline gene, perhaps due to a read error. The CDR3 is CASSLSGTVYEQYF. CDR3 DNA sequence: TGTGCCAGCAGTCTATCCGGGACAGTCTACGAGCAGTACTTC. The chain recombines TRBV27 with TRBJ2-7; 7 bases line up with TRBD1. Germline lookup yields CDR1 MNHEY and CDR2 SMNVEV (reference sequence). The CDR3 is 14 amino acids.

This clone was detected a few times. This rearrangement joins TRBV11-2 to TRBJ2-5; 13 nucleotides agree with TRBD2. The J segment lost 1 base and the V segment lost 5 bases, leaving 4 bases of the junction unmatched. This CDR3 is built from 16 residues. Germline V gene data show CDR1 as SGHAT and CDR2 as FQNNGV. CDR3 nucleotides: TGTGCCAGCAGCCTAGGACTAGCGGGAGTCCAAGAGACCCAGTACTTC. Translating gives CASSLGLAGVQETQYF.

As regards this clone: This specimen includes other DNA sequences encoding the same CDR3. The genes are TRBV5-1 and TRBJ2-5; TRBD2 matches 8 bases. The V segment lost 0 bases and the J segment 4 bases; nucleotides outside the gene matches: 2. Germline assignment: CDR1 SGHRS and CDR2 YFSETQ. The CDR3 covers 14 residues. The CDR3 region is CASSLGLAGETQYF. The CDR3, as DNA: TGCGCCAGCAGCTTGGGGCTAGCGGGAGAGACCCAGTACTTC. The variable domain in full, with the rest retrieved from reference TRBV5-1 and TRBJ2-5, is KAGVTQTPRYLIKTRGQQVTLSCSPISGHRSVSWYQQTPGQGLQFLFEYFSETQRNKGNFPGRFSGRQFSNSRSEMNVSTLELGDSALYLCASSLGLAGETQYFGPGTRLLVL.

The CDR3 bases are TGTGCCAGCAGCCCCCGGAGAGCCCTCGACGATGAGCAGTTCTTC. Amino acids: CASSPRRALDDEQFF. The rearrangement uses TRBV9 and TRBJ2-1; no clear D gene. The ends were cut back, 4 bases at V and 8 bases at J, with 19 bases in the middle. CDR1 and CDR2 from the germline V gene are SGDLS and YYNGEE. This CDR3 region has 15 residues.

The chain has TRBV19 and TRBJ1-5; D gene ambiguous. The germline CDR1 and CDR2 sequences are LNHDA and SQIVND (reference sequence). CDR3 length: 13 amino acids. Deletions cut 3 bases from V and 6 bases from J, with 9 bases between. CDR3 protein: CASSIPGSQPQHF. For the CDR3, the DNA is TGTGCCAGTAGTATCCCCGGGAGTCAGCCCCAGCATTTT.

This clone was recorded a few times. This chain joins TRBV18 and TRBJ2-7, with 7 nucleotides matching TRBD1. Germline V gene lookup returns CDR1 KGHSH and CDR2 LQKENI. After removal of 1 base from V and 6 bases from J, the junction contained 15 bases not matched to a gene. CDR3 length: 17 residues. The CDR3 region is CASSPQGAFIGAPEQYF. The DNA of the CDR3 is TGTGCCAGCTCACCACAGGGGGCGTTTATAGGAGCCCCCGAGCAGTACTTC.

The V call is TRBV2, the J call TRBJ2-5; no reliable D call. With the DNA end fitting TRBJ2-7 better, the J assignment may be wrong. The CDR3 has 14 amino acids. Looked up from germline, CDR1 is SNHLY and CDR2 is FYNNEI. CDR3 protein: CASRVYESSYEQYF. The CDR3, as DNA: TGTGCCAGCAGGGTATACGAAAGCTCCTACGAGCAGTACTTC.

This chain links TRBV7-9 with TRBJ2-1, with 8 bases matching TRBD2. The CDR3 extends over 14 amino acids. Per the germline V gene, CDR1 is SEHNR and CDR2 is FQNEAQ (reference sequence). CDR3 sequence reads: CSGARSGSFDEQFF. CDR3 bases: TGTTCCGGCGCTCGAAGCGGGAGTTTCGATGAGCAGTTCTTC.

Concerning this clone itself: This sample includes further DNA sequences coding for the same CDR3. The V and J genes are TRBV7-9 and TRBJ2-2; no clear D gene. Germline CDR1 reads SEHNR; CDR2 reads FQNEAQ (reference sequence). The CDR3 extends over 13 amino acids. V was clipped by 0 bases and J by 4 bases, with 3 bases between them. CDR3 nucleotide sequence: TGTGCCAGCAGCTTAGCGAGCACCGGGGAGCTGTTTTTT. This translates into CASSLASTGELFF.

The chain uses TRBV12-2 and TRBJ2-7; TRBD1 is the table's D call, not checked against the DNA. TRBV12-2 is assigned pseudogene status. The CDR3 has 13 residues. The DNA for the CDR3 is TGTGCAAGTCGCTCCCTACCTCCGGGACAGCGCGACTTC. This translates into CASRSLPPGQRDF.

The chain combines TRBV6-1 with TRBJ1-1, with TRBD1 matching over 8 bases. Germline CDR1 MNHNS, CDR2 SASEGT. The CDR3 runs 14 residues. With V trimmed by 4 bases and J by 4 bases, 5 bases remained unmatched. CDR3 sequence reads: CASSVLQGGTEAFF. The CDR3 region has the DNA TGTGCCAGCAGTGTTCTACAGGGGGGCACTGAAGCTTTCTTT.

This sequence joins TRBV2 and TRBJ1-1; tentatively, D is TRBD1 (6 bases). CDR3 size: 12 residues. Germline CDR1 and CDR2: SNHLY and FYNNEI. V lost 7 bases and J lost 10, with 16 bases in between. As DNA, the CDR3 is TGTGCCAGCAATAACAGGGAGGGAGCAGCTTTCTTT. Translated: CASNNREGAAFF.